The rows below give T cell receptor beta chains drawn from one sample of a study of response to subunit inactivated influenza vaccine. Each CDR3 protein gets one entry after TCRdb re-called the RT-PCR reads with MiXCR. The sample records hundreds of thousands of distinct CDR3 sequences, 25% being singletons. This sample comprised CD4+ T cells sorted from PBMCs, obtained 4 to 6 days after vaccination. These receptors all stem from a man aged 45 to 65 who received an inactivated influenza vaccine. CDR3s include the opening cysteine and the closing phenylalanine or tryptophan. Fields, in order: D gene, V gene, clone size, J gene, CDR3 DNA, CDR3 protein. D genes are given only for firm matches. Clone size is not always given. Where it is, it says once, few, many or a class for expanded clones.

.	TRBV29-1	.	TRBJ2-2	TGCAGCGAAAGTGACAGGTTGGCGGGAGAGGTTTTTACAAGGACCGGGGAGCTGTTTTTT	CSESDRLAGEVFTRTGELFF
.	TRBV4-3	.	TRBJ1-2	TGCGCCAGCAGCCAAGATACGAGCTATTCGGGAGGCTACACCTTC	CASSQDTSYSGGYTF
.	TRBV18	.	TRBJ2-3	TGTGCCAGCTCACCGATCGTTCCTAGCACAGATACGCAGTATTTT	CASSPIVPSTDTQYF
.	TRBV20-1	.	TRBJ2-4	TGCAGTGCTAGAGATGGGGCTAAACTAGCCAAAAACATTCAGTACTTC	CSARDGAKLAKNIQYF
TRBD1	TRBV14	few	TRBJ1-2	TGTGCCAGCAGCCAGGGGACAGGACTCGGCTACACCTTC	CASSQGTGLGYTF
.	TRBV20-1	few	TRBJ2-7	TGCAGTGCTAGAGATTCGGCGACTAGAGGGTACGAGCAGTACTTC	CSARDSATRGYEQYF
TRBD2	TRBV20-1	.	TRBJ2-5	TGCAGTGCTAGAGATCTAGCGGGGGGGTCTACCGAAGAGACCCAGTACTTC	CSARDLAGGSTEETQYF
.	TRBV15	few	TRBJ1-5	TGTGCCACCAGCAGAGCTCAGGGAGGGCAGGGTGTTCAGCCCCAGCATTTT	CATSRAQGGQGVQPQHF
TRBD1	TRBV4-1	.	TRBJ2-7	TGCGCCAGCAGCCGGTCCGGGACAGGGGATCCCTACGAGCAGTACTTC	CASSRSGTGDPYEQYF
TRBD2	TRBV6-5	.	TRBJ2-1	TGTGCCAGCAGTTACTCGAGCGGGGGGGCCCACATTTACAATGAGCAGTTCTTC	CASSYSSGGAHIYNEQFF
TRBD2	TRBV20-1	few	TRBJ2-4	TGCAGTGCTAGAGATCGACTAGCGGGGGGGACCATTCAGTACTTC	CSARDRLAGGTIQYF
.	TRBV6-2/TRBV6-3	.	TRBJ1-5	TGTGCCAGCAGCACACCCCTCAGTAGCGGCCAGCCCCAGCATTTT	CASSTPLSSGQPQHF
TRBD2	TRBV6-5	few	TRBJ2-3	TGTGCCAGCAGTGCCCCCTCGGGAGGGTCCACAGATACGCAGTATTTT	CASSAPSGGSTDTQYF
.	TRBV2	.	TRBJ2-5	TGTGCCAGCAGTTTAGACGGATACCCAGAGACCCAGTACTTC	CASSLDGYPETQYF
.	TRBV20-1	once	TRBJ2-5	TGCAGTGCTAGCAGTCCAGGCGTAGGGGGTACTCAAGAGACCCAGTACTTC	CSASSPGVGGTQETQYF
TRBD1	TRBV12-3/TRBV12-4	.	TRBJ2-1	TGTGCCAGCAGTTTACGGGGACAGTACAATGAGCAGTTCTTC	CASSLRGQYNEQFF
.	TRBV29-1	.	TRBJ2-1	TGCAGCGTTGTGGCGGGGAATGAGCAGTTCTTC	CSVVAGNEQFF
TRBD2	TRBV7-3	.	TRBJ2-3	TGTGCCAGCAGCCCAGGACTAGCGGGAGGGCAAATAGATACGCAGTATTTT	CASSPGLAGGQIDTQYF
TRBD1	TRBV20-1	.	TRBJ1-6	TGCAGTGCTAGAGAGTACACCGGGACAGGGGACTCACCCCTCCACTTT	CSAREYTGTGDSPLHF
TRBD2	TRBV9	.	TRBJ2-5	TGTGCCAGCAGTCCCGAACTAGCGGCTAACCAAGAGACCCAGTACTTC	CASSPELAANQETQYF
TRBD2	TRBV5-1	few	TRBJ2-5	TGCGCCAGCAGCTTGGAGCGGGGGGAAGAGACCCAGTACTTC	CASSLERGEETQYF
TRBD2	TRBV20-1	few	TRBJ2-3	TGCAGTGCTAGAGACAGACTAGCGGGATTGGGTACGCAGTATTTT	CSARDRLAGLGTQYF
TRBD1	TRBV10-3	few	TRBJ2-3	TGTGCCACCCAGGACAGGGCCGGAGATACGCAGTATTTT	CATQDRAGDTQYF
.	TRBV4-2	.	TRBJ2-6	TGTGCCAGCAGCCAAGATCGCACCTCTGGGGCCAACGTCCTGACTTTC	CASSQDRTSGANVLTF
.	TRBV12-3/TRBV12-4	.	TRBJ2-7	TGTGCCAGCAGTTTTGGGGTAACCTACGAGCAGTACTTC	CASSFGVTYEQYF
.	TRBV15	.	TRBJ2-1	TGTGCCACCAGCAGAGATTTTAGGGGCAATGAGCAGTTCTTC	CATSRDFRGNEQFF
.	TRBV28	few	TRBJ2-7	TGTGCCAGCACCCTGAGCAGGGAGAACGAGCAGTACTTC	CASTLSRENEQYF
.	TRBV20-1	few	TRBJ2-1	TGCAGTGCTAGAAACAAAGGGAGCTCCTACAATGAGCAGTTCTTC	CSARNKGSSYNEQFF
TRBD2	TRBV10-3	once	TRBJ2-1	TGTGCCATCAGCGAGAGCGGGAACCGCTACAATGAGCAGTTCTTC	CAISESGNRYNEQFF
.	TRBV28	.	TRBJ1-1	TGTGCCAGCAGTTTATTGGGGGGCAGAGGGAACACTGAAGCTTTCTTT	CASSLLGGRGNTEAFF
.	TRBV5-1	few	TRBJ2-3	TGCGCCAGCAGCCCCGCACCTAAGTCAGATACGCAGTATTTT	CASSPAPKSDTQYF
.	TRBV5-1	.	TRBJ2-6	TGCGCCAGCAGCCCCTCCCAGGGATACGGGGCCAACGTCCTGACTTTC	CASSPSQGYGANVLTF
TRBD1	TRBV4-2	.	TRBJ1-2	TGTGCCAGCAGCCAGAGGGGGCTTGATGGCTACACCTTC	CASSQRGLDGYTF
.	TRBV18	few	TRBJ1-4	TGTGCCAGCTCACCAACCAGGGACAACAATGAAAAACTGTTTTTT	CASSPTRDNNEKLFF
.	TRBV11-1	few	TRBJ1-6	TGTGCCAGCAGCTTAGCGGAACTCAACTATCCCTATAATTCACCCCTCCACTTT	CASSLAELNYPYNSPLHF
.	TRBV5-1	.	TRBJ1-6	TGCGCCAGCAGCTTGGAGGTTTCGGGAAATTCACCCCTCCACTTT	CASSLEVSGNSPLHF
TRBD1	TRBV14	once	TRBJ1-1	TGTGCCAGCAGCCAATTACAGGGGCGAGGAATGAACACTGAAGCTTTCTTT	CASSQLQGRGMNTEAFF
.	TRBV7-8	many	TRBJ2-1	TGTGCCAGCAGCCTACCTTTGAGACTACGTACTTACAATGAGCAGTTCTTC	CASSLPLRLRTYNEQFF
.	TRBV20-1	.	TRBJ2-3	TGCAGTGCTAGAGACTCCCCCCGCACAGATACGCAGTATTTT	CSARDSPRTDTQYF
.	TRBV29-1	.	TRBJ2-6	TGCAGCGTTGATAGCCCCTCTGGGGCCAACGTCCTGACTTTC	CSVDSPSGANVLTF
TRBD1	TRBV9	few	TRBJ2-1	TGTGCCAGCAGCGGGGGGACAGGGGGATACAATGAGCAGTTCTTC	CASSGGTGGYNEQFF